This T cell receptor (beta chain) was sequenced for a study of T cell responses to AZD1222 COVID-19 vaccine. The CDR3 is 10 amino acids. The germline V gene has CDR1 SGHNT and CDR2 YENEEA. With 11 bases removed from V and 5 bases from J, the gap between germline ends came to 9 bases. Using immunoSEQ multiplex PCR, the repertoire was profiled, and TCRdb retains in-frame clones only, with some absent. Of about 60,000 clones in the sample, about 85% are singletons; the top ten hold approximately 18%. The sequence was collected from an adult in good health. This chain uses TRBV11-3 with TRBJ2-5; D is uncertain. The source material was peripheral blood, sampled on day 0 of AZD1222 vaccination. This CDR3 reads CAGVGETQYF. The CDR3 DNA sequence: TGTGCCGGGGTGGGGGAGACCCAGTACTTC.